Sequencing of this T cell receptor (beta chain) was carried out in a study of early T cells in non-severe SARS-CoV-2 infection. Across the study: Unsorted whole blood bulk RNA was sequenced, with unpaired chains.

V lost 3 bases to trimming and J lost 6 bases, with 18 bases between them. Germline V gene lookup returns CDR1 SGHDN and CDR2 FVKESK. The CDR3 is 16 amino acids. This clonotype was found many times. TCRdb passed the 5' RACE reads through MiXCR, listing each CDR3 protein once. This sample yields about 110,000 distinct CDR3 sequences, of which 9% to 13% are seen a single time; around 3% belongs to the top ten. V and J are TRBV14 and TRBJ2-4; D assignment may be TRBD1 or TRBD2 (5 bases each). This TCR derives from an adult who was a healthcare worker with PCR-confirmed SARS-CoV-2 infection or an uninfected control (not recorded which). Source material: whole blood. The chain's CDR3 is CASSQGVRERGNIQYF. The CDR3 DNA follows: TGTGCCAGCAGCCAGGGGGTTAGGGAGAGGGGAAACATTCAGTACTTC.